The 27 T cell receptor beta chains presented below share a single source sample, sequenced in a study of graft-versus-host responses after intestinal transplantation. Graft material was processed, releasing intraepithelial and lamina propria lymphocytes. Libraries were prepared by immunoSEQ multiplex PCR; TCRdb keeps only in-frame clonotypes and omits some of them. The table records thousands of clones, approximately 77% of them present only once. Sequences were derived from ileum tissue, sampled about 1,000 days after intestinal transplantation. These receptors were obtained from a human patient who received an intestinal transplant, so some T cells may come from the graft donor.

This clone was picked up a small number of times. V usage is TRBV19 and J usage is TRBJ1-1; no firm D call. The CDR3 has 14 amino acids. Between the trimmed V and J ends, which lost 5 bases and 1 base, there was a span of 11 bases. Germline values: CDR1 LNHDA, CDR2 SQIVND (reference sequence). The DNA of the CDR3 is TGTGCCAGTAGTTTCGTTACGGGGAACACTGAAGCTTTCTTT. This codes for CASSFVTGNTEAFF.

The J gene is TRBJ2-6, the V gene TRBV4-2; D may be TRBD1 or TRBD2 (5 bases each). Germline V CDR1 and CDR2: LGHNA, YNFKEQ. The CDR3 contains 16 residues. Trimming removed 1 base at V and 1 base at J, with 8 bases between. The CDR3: CASSQGGSSGANVLTF. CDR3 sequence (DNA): TGTGCCAGCAGCCAAGGGGGGTCTTCTGGGGCCAACGTCCTGACTTTC.

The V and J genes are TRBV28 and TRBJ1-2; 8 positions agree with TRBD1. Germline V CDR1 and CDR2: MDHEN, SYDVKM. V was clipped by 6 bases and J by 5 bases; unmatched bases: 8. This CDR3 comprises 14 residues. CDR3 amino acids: CASRGRTGRYGYTF. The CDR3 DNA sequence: TGTGCCAGCAGGGGTAGGACAGGGAGGTATGGCTACACCTTC.

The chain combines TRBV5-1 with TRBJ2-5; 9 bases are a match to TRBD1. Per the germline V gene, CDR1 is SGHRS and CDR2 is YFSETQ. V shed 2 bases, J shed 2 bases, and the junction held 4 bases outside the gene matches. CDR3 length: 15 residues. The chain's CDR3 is CASSFVGTGQETQYF. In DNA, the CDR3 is TGCGCCAGCAGCTTCGTGGGGACAGGGCAAGAGACCCAGTACTTC.

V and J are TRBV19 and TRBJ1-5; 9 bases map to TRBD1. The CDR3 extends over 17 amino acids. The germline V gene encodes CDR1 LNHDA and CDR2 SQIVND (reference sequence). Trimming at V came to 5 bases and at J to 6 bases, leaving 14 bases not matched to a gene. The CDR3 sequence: CASSARGQGTVGQPQHF. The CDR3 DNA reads TGTGCCAGTAGTGCCCGGGGACAGGGAACCGTAGGTCAGCCCCAGCATTTT. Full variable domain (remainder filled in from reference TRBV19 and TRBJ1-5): DGGITQSPKYLFRKEGQNVTLSCEQNLNHDAMYWYRQDPGQGLRLIYYSQIVNDFQKGDIAEGYSVSREKKESFPLTVTSAQKNPTAFYLCASSARGQGTVGQPQHFGDGTRLSIL.

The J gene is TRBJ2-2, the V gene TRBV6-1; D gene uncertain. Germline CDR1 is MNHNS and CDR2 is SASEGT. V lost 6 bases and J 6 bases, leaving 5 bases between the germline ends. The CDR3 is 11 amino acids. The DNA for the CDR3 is TGTGCCAGCAGAGCCCCCGGGGAGCTGTTTTTT. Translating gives CASRAPGELFF.

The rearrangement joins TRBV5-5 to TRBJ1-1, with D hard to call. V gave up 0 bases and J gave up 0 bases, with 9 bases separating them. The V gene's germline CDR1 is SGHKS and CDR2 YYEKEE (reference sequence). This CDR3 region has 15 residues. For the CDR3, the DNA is TGTGCCAGCAGCTTGGACCCGGGCATGAACACTGAAGCTTTCTTT. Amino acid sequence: CASSLDPGMNTEAFF.

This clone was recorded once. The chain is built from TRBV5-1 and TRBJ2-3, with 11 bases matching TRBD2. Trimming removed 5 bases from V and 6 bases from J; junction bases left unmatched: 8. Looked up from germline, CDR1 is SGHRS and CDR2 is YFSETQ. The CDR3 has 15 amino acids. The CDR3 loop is CASRGLAAPQDTQYF. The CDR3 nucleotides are TGCGCCAGCAGGGGACTAGCGGCCCCACAGGATACGCAGTATTTT.

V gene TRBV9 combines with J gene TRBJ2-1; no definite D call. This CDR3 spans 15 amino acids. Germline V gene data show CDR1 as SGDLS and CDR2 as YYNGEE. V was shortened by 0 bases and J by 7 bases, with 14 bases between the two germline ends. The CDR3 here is CASSVGPPRRNEQFF. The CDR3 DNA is TGTGCCAGCAGCGTAGGACCCCCGCGGCGGAATGAGCAGTTCTTC.

In DNA form, the CDR3 reads TGCGCCAGCAGCCACAGGACTATGAACACTGAAGCTTTCTTT. Translated, it gives CASSHRTMNTEAFF. This rearrangement joins TRBV4-3 to TRBJ1-1; D call uncertain. CDR1 is LGHNA and CDR2 is YSLEER in the germline V gene. This CDR3 is 14 amino acids long. Trimming stripped 3 bases from V and 0 bases from J, with 8 bases between.

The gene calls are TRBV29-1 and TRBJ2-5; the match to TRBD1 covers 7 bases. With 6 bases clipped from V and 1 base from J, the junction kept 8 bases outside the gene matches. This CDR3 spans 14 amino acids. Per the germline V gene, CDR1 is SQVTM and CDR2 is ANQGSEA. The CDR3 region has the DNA TGCAGCGTCGCCTCAGGGGGTAGCCAAGAGACCCAGTACTTC. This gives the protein CSVASGGSQETQYF. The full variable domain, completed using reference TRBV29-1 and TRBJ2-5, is SAVISQKPSRDICQRGTSLTIQCQVDSQVTMMFWYRQQPGQSLTLIATANQGSEATYESGFVIDKFPISRPNLTFSTLTVSNMSPEDSSIYLCSVASGGSQETQYFGPGTRLLVL.

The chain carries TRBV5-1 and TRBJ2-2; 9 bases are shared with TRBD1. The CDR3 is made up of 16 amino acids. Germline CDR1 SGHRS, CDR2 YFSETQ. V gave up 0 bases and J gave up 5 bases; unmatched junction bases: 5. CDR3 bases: TGCGCCAGCAGCTTGGACGGGACAGGGCCGACCGGGGAGCTGTTTTTT. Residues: CASSLDGTGPTGELFF.

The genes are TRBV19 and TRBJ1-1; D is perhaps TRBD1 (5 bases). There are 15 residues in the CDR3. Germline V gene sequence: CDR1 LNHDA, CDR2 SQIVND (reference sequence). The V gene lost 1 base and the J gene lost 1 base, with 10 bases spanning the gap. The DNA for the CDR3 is TGTGCCAGTAGTATAGGTGGGGGTCCGAACACTGAAGCTTTCTTT. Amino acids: CASSIGGGPNTEAFF.

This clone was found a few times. The CDR3 is CASSSLVGEGEAFF. As DNA, the CDR3 is TGTGCCAGCAGTTCCCTGGTGGGTGAGGGTGAAGCTTTCTTT. This chain connects TRBV6-5 to TRBJ1-1; D remains ambiguous. Trimming removed 4 bases from V and 7 bases from J, with 16 bases in between. Looked up from germline, CDR1 is MNHEY and CDR2 is SVGAGI. The CDR3 is made up of 14 amino acids.

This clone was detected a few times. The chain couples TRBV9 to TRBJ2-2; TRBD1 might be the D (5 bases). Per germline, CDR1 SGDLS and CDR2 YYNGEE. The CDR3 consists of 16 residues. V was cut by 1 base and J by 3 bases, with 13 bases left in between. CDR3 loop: CASSVNPGWDTGELFF. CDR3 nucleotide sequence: TGTGCCAGCAGCGTAAACCCAGGGTGGGACACCGGGGAGCTGTTTTTT.

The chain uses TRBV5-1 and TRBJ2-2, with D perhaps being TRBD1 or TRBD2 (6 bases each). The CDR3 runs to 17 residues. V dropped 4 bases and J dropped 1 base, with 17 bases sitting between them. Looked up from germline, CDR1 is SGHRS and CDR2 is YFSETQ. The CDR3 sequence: CASSPEGGVRNTGELFF. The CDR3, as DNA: TGCGCCAGCAGCCCGGAGGGGGGCGTAAGGAACACCGGGGAGCTGTTTTTT.

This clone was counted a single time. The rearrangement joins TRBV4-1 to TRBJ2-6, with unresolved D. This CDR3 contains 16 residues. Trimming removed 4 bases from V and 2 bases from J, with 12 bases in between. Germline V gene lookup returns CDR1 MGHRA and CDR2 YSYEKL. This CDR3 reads CASSLLVTAGANVLTF. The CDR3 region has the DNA TGCGCCAGCAGCCTCCTCGTAACCGCTGGGGCCAACGTCCTGACTTTC.

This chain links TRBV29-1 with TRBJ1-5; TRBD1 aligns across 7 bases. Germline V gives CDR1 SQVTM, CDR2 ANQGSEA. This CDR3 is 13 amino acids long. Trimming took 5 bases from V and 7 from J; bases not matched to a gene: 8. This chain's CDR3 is CSVLTGATQPQHF. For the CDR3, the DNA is TGCAGCGTTTTAACAGGGGCAACCCAGCCCCAGCATTTT.

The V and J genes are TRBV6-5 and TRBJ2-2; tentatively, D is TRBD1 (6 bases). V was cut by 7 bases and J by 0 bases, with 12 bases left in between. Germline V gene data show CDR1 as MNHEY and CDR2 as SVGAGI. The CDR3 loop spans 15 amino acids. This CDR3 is CASTIQGANTGELFF. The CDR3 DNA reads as TGTGCCAGCACGATACAGGGTGCGAACACCGGGGAGCTGTTTTTT.

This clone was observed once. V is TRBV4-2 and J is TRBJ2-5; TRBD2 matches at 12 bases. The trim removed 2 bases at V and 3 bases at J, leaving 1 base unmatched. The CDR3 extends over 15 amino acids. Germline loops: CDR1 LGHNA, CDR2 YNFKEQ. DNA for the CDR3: TGTGCCAGCAGCCAACCTAGCGGGGGGGAAGAGACCCAGTACTTC. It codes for CASSQPSGGEETQYF.

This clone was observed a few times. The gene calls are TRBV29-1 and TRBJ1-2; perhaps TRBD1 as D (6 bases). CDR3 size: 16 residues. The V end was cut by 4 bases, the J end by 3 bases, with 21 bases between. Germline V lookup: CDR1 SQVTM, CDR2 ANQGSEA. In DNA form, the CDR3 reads TGCAGCGTTGGGTTCGAAGGACAGAAGAAAGACTATGGCTACACCTTC. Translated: CSVGFEGQKKDYGYTF.

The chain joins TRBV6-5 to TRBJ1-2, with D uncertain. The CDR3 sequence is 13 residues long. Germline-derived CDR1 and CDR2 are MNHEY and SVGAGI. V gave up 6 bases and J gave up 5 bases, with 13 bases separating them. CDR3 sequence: CASRLTVGYGYTF. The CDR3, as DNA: TGTGCCAGCAGACTTACGGTCGGTTATGGCTACACCTTC.

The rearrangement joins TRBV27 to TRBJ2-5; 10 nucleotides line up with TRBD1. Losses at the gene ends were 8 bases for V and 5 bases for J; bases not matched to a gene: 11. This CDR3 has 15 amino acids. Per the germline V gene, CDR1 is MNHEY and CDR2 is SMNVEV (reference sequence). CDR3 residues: CASGTGTGAGETQYF. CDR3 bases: TGTGCCAGCGGGACGGGGACAGGGGCCGGGGAGACCCAGTACTTC.

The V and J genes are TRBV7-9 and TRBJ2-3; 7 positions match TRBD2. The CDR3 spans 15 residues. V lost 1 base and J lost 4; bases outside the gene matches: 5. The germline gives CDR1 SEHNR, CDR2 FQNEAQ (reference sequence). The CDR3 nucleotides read TGTGCCAGCAGCTTAGAGGGAGGGATCGCAGATACGCAGTATTTT. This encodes CASSLEGGIADTQYF.

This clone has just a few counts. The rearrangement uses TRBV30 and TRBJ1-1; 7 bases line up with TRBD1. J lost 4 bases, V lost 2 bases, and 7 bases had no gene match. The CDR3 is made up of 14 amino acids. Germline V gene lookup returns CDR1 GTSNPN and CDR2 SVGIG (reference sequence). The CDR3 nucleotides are TGTGCCTGGAGTAGAGGGGGCCGGGGCACTGAAGCTTTCTTT. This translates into CAWSRGGRGTEAFF.

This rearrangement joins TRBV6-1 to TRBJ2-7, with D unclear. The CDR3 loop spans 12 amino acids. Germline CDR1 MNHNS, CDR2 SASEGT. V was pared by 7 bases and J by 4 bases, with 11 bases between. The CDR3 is CASTDGPYEQYV. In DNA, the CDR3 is TGTGCCAGCACCGACGGACCTTACGAGCAGTACGTC.

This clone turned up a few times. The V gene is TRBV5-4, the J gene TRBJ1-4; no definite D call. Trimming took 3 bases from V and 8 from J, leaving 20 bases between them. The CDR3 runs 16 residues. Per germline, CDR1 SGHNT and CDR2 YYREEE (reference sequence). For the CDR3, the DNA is TGTGCCAGCAGCTCGTCCCTTCGGGAGTTCGGCGAAAAACTGTTTTTT. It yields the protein CASSSSLREFGEKLFF. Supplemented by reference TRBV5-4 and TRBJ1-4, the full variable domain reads ETGVTQSPTHLIKTRGQQVTLRCSSQSGHNTVSWYQQALGQGPQFIFQYYREEENGRGNFPPRFSGLQFPNYSSELNVNALELDDSALYLCASSSSLREFGEKLFFGSGTQLSVL.